This passage covers 27 T cell receptor beta chains from one sample sequenced in a study of graft-versus-host responses after intestinal transplantation. Clones were read by immunoSEQ multiplex PCR, and TCRdb kept only the in-frame ones, dropping some. The sample has approximately 8,700 clones; approximately 33% are singletons. Sequenced material: alloreactive CD4+ T cells from a mixed lymphocyte reaction culture, taken before intestinal transplant. Subset reported: CFSE-low proliferating T cells sorted from approximately 6-day pre-transplant mixed lymphocyte reaction (GvH or HvG direction). Receptors were obtained from a human patient who received an intestinal transplant.

This chain connects TRBV4-2 to TRBJ2-3, with TRBD1 matching 8 bases. The ends lost 5 bases at V and 4 bases at J; junction bases unmatched: 8. Germline CDR1 LGHNA, CDR2 YNFKEQ. There are 15 residues in the CDR3. CDR3 nucleotides: TGTGCCAGCAGCTCACCAGGGGGCAGGGCAGATACGCAGTATTTT. This translates into CASSSPGGRADTQYF.

This chain links TRBV11-3 with TRBJ2-5, with 8 nucleotides matching TRBD1. With V trimmed by 6 bases and J by 12 bases, 6 bases remained unmatched. Germline loops: CDR1 SGHNT, CDR2 YENEEA. The CDR3 runs 11 residues. Written as DNA, the CDR3 is TGTGCCAGCAGGGGACAGGCCGCAGAGTACTTC. Its protein product is CASRGQAAEYF.

This chain links TRBV19 with TRBJ2-5; the match to TRBD1 covers 8 bases. Germline V gene data show CDR1 as LNHDA and CDR2 as SQIVND (reference sequence). The length of the CDR3 is 16 residues. Losses at the gene ends were 1 base for V and 5 bases for J; bases not matched to a gene: 9. The CDR3 loop is CASSIVYGQGRETQYF. The CDR3 nucleotides are TGTGCCAGTAGTATAGTGTACGGACAGGGTCGGGAGACCCAGTACTTC.

In its sample, this clone was seen a few times. V and J are TRBV5-6 and TRBJ1-5; 8 positions match TRBD1. CDR1 is SGHDT and CDR2 is YYEEEE in the germline V gene. The CDR3 runs 15 residues. V shed 3 bases, J shed 0 bases, and the junction held 2 bases outside the gene matches. CDR3 region: CASSWGQVSNQPQHF. The CDR3 bases are TGTGCCAGCAGCTGGGGACAGGTTAGCAATCAGCCCCAGCATTTT.

The rearrangement uses TRBV6-6 and TRBJ2-7, with D possibly being TRBD2 (5 bases). The V gene's germline CDR1 is MNHNY and CDR2 SVGAGI (reference sequence). The CDR3 is 15 residues long. V was pared by 5 bases and J by 6 bases, with 20 bases between. The CDR3 nucleotides are TGTGCCAGCAGTCGGAGCGGACCCTCAATTGGCGAGCAGTACTTC. Protein sequence: CASSRSGPSIGEQYF.

By frequency in the sample, this clone is medium-sized (0.01 to 0.1%). The chain combines TRBV28 with TRBJ2-1; 9 nucleotides agree with TRBD2. V lost 6 bases to trimming and J lost 10 bases; unmatched junction nucleotides: 16. This CDR3 has 16 residues. Germline CDR1 MDHEN, CDR2 SYDVKM. This chain's CDR3 is CASRGGTSSMWGEQFF. The CDR3 DNA follows: TGTGCCAGCAGGGGGGGGACTAGCTCCATGTGGGGGGAGCAGTTCTTC.

The chain joins TRBV9 to TRBJ1-2; possible D gene TRBD1, 6 bases. The ends were cut back, 3 bases at V and 5 bases at J, with 11 bases in the middle. CDR1 is SGDLS and CDR2 is YYNGEE in the germline V gene. This CDR3 is 13 amino acids long. For the CDR3, the DNA is TGTGCCAGCAGCGCAGGGGCAAAGTATGGCTACACCTTC. This encodes CASSAGAKYGYTF. The full variable domain, rest sourced from reference TRBV9 and TRBJ1-2, is DSGVTQTPKHLITATGQRVTLRCSPRSGDLSVYWYQQSLDQGLQFLIQYYNGEERAKGNILERFSAQQFPDLHSELNLSSLELGDSALYFCASSAGAKYGYTFGSGTRLTVV.

The chain employs TRBV5-4 and TRBJ2-6; D possibly corresponds to TRBD1 (6 bases). V was clipped by 5 bases and J by 2 bases, with 20 bases between them. Germline loops: CDR1 SGHNT, CDR2 YYREEE (reference sequence). The CDR3 consists of 18 residues. The DNA for the CDR3 is TGTGCCAGCAGTTACTGGGGGCCTTCGCTCCCTGGGGCCAACGTCCTGACTTTC. This translates into CASSYWGPSLPGANVLTF.

This clone was counted a few times. The rearrangement uses TRBV11-2 and TRBJ2-2, with a weak D call TRBD1 (5 bases). The CDR3 consists of 14 residues. V lost 4 bases, J lost 0 bases, and 6 bases lay in between. Germline loops: CDR1 SGHAT, CDR2 FQNNGV. CDR3 in DNA: TGTGCCAGCAGCTGGACACCGAACACCGGGGAGCTGTTTTTT. It specifies CASSWTPNTGELFF.

This chain's CDR3 is CATSREGLAGSHEQYF. The CDR3 coding sequence is TGTGCCACCAGCAGAGAAGGACTAGCGGGATCCCACGAGCAGTACTTC. The chain combines TRBV15 with TRBJ2-7, with 12 positions matching TRBD2. This CDR3 has 16 residues. CDR1 is LNHNV, CDR2 YYDKDF, per germline (reference sequence). J gave up 5 bases and V 0 bases, and 5 bases lay outside the gene matches. Full variable domain (missing parts from reference TRBV15 and TRBJ2-7): DAMVIQNPRYQVTQFGKPVTLSCSQTLNHNVMYWYQQKSSQAPKLLFHYYDKDFNNEADTPDNFQSRRPNTSFCFLDIRSPGLGDTAMYLCATSREGLAGSHEQYFGPGTRLTVT.

The chain uses TRBV10-3 and TRBJ2-3, with D maybe TRBD2 (6 bases). Trimming removed 10 bases at V and 4 bases at J, with 12 bases between. The CDR3 runs to 12 residues. Germline V gene sequence: CDR1 ENHRY, CDR2 SYGVKD. DNA for the CDR3: TGTGCCACCAGACTAGAGGCAGATACGCAGTATTTT. Its protein product is CATRLEADTQYF.

This clone was counted a few times. The J gene is TRBJ2-7, the V gene TRBV6-9; tentatively, D is TRBD1 (6 bases). The CDR3 is 13 residues long. Trimming stripped 5 bases from V and 3 bases from J, with 11 bases between. The germline CDR1 and CDR2 sequences are MNHGY and SVAAGI. This CDR3 is CASSDQGIYEQYF. The CDR3 DNA sequence: TGTGCCAGCAGTGACCAGGGGATCTACGAGCAGTACTTC.

The V gene is TRBV6-6, the J gene TRBJ1-2, with D tentatively TRBD1 (5 bases). V lost 4 bases, J lost 4 bases, and 13 bases lay in between. CDR3 length equals 14 residues. The germline CDR1 and CDR2 sequences are MNHNY and SVGAGI (reference sequence). The CDR3 region is CASSWSGTAYGYTF. CDR3 DNA sequence: TGTGCCAGCAGTTGGTCCGGGACTGCCTATGGCTACACCTTC.

This chain connects TRBV5-6 to TRBJ2-2; 7 positions agree with TRBD2. CDR3 length: 18 residues. CDR1 is SGHDT, CDR2 YYEEEE, per germline. V lost 4 bases, J lost 1 base, and 13 bases stayed unmatched. CDR3 nucleotide sequence: TGTGCCAGCAGCCCACGAGTCACTAGCGCCTGGAACACCGGGGAGCTGTTTTTT. This codes for CASSPRVTSAWNTGELFF.

This clone turned up a few times. This chain joins TRBV29-1 and TRBJ1-3; TRBD1 might be the D (6 bases). V was shortened by 8 bases and J by 0 bases, with 14 bases between the two germline ends. Germline CDR1 SQVTM, CDR2 ANQGSEA. The CDR3 length is 14 residues. The CDR3 is CSFGDTSSGNTIYF. Written as DNA, the CDR3 is TGCAGCTTTGGGGACACCAGCTCTGGAAACACCATATATTTT.

The rearrangement uses TRBV10-3 and TRBJ1-2, with 10 bases that match TRBD1. The CDR3 runs 12 residues. V dropped 10 bases and J dropped 7; count of bases not matched to a gene: 6. Per germline, CDR1 ENHRY and CDR2 SYGVKD. The CDR3 coding sequence is TGTGCCAGCAATGACAGGGGGCTTGGCTACACCTTC. Translating gives CASNDRGLGYTF.

The chain uses TRBV2 and TRBJ1-1; D perhaps matches TRBD1 (5 bases). The germline gives CDR1 SNHLY, CDR2 FYNNEI. The CDR3 contains 14 residues. Trimming removed 2 bases at V and 4 bases at J, with 11 bases between. The CDR3 is CASSEYGAVTEAFF. CDR3 nucleotide sequence: TGTGCCAGCAGTGAATATGGGGCGGTCACTGAAGCTTTCTTT.

The chain uses TRBV5-1 and TRBJ2-1, with TRBD2 identical over 10 bases. From germline, CDR1 is SGHRS and CDR2 YFSETQ. The trim removed 5 bases at V and 5 bases at J, leaving 10 bases unmatched. CDR3 length: 16 amino acids. The DNA for the CDR3 is TGCGCCAGCAGTCAACCCGTACTAGCGGGAAACAATGAGCAGTTCTTC. Its translation: CASSQPVLAGNNEQFF.

This clone is deemed medium-sized. The chain joins TRBV20-1 to TRBJ2-2; D is uncertain. V dropped 3 bases and J dropped 4 bases, with 3 bases sitting between them. The V gene's germline CDR1 is DFQATT and CDR2 SNEGSKA (reference sequence). CDR3 length equals 11 residues. CDR3 residues: CSASSTGELFF. CDR3 nucleotides: TGCAGTGCTAGCAGCACCGGGGAGCTGTTTTTT.

J is TRBJ2-2 and V is TRBV6-6, with TRBD1 as a possible D gene (5 bases). This CDR3 region has 13 residues. CDR1 and CDR2 from the germline V gene are MNHNY and SVGAGI (reference sequence). Trimming removed 11 bases at V and 4 bases at J, with 14 bases between. CDR3 loop: CASRGAATGELFF. The CDR3 bases are TGTGCCTCACGTGGGGCAGCCACCGGGGAGCTGTTTTTT.

This clone was picked up a small number of times. This chain connects TRBV7-2 to TRBJ1-5, with 12 bases fitting TRBD1. Germline CDR1 SGHTA, CDR2 FQGNSA. The length of the CDR3 is 16 residues. Unmatched junction bases numbered 4, after V lost 1 base and J lost 6 bases. The CDR3 region is CASSLGGTGGVQPQHF. CDR3 in DNA: TGTGCCAGCAGCTTAGGAGGGACAGGGGGCGTTCAGCCCCAGCATTTT. Using reference TRBV7-2 and TRBJ1-5 for the parts outside the CDR3, the full variable domain is GAGVSQSPSNKVTEKGKDVELRCDPISGHTALYWYRQSLGQGLEFLIYFQGNSAPDKSGLPSDRFSAERTGGSVSTLTIQRTQQEDSAVYLCASSLGGTGGVQPQHFGDGTRLSIL.

This clone has a handful of counts. The rearrangement links TRBV12-5 to TRBJ1-6; 7 nucleotides agree with TRBD1. Germline loops: CDR1 LGHNT, CDR2 FRNRAP. The CDR3 runs to 13 residues. Trimming at V came to 9 bases and at J to 9 bases, leaving 8 bases not matched to a gene. CDR3 nucleotide sequence: TGTGCTAGCGGACAGGTCAGGGGTTCACCCCTCCACTTT. This codes for CASGQVRGSPLHF.

By share, this clone counts as medium-sized (0.01 to 0.1%). The chain employs TRBV27 and TRBJ2-5; D unresolved. The V gene lost 4 bases and the J gene lost 2 bases, with 20 bases spanning the gap. Germline CDR1 is MNHEY and CDR2 is SMNVEV (reference sequence). The CDR3 is 17 residues long. Written as DNA, the CDR3 is TGTGCCAGCAGTTCGGAGTATTCCCTTAGTAGGCAAGAGACCCAGTACTTC. Protein product: CASSSEYSLSRQETQYF.

The V and J genes are TRBV21-1 and TRBJ2-1; TRBD2 reflects the table's D call only, with no check against the DNA. TRBV21-1 is termed a pseudogene. This CDR3 has 19 residues. CDR3 nucleotides: TGTGCCAGCAGCGAAGGCCCGGGGGGGGAGCGCCCAAGGGACAATGAGCAGTTCTTC. Translating it yields CASSEGPGGERPRDNEQFF.

The chain links TRBV19 to TRBJ2-5, with D possibly matching TRBD1 (6 bases). The V and J ends lost 3 bases and 7 bases respectively, with 18 bases between them. CDR3 length: 15 amino acids. Germline lookup yields CDR1 LNHDA and CDR2 SQIVND (reference sequence). The CDR3 protein is CASSMGASPVTTQYF. In DNA form, the CDR3 reads TGTGCCAGTAGTATGGGGGCTAGCCCAGTGACGACCCAGTACTTC. Drawing the rest from reference TRBV19 and TRBJ2-5, the complete variable domain is DGGITQSPKYLFRKEGQNVTLSCEQNLNHDAMYWYRQDPGQGLRLIYYSQIVNDFQKGDIAEGYSVSREKKESFPLTVTSAQKNPTAFYLCASSMGASPVTTQYFGPGTRLLVL.

This rearrangement joins TRBV28 to TRBJ1-1; the D gene is possibly TRBD1 (6 bases). The CDR3 is 15 residues long. V lost 7 bases, J lost 5 bases, and 20 bases lay in between. Per the germline V gene, CDR1 is MDHEN and CDR2 is SYDVKM. Here the CDR3 reads CASKFTGLQGTEAFF. As DNA, the CDR3 is TGTGCCAGCAAGTTTACGGGGCTACAGGGAACTGAAGCTTTCTTT.

This chain links TRBV14 with TRBJ2-2, with 8 bases identical to TRBD1. This CDR3 has 15 amino acids. The germline CDR1 and CDR2 sequences are SGHDN and FVKESK. V shed 1 base, J shed 7 bases, and the junction held 5 bases outside the gene matches. The CDR3 here is CASSQVQGASGELFF. CDR3 coding DNA: TGTGCCAGCAGCCAAGTGCAGGGGGCGAGCGGGGAGCTGTTTTTT.